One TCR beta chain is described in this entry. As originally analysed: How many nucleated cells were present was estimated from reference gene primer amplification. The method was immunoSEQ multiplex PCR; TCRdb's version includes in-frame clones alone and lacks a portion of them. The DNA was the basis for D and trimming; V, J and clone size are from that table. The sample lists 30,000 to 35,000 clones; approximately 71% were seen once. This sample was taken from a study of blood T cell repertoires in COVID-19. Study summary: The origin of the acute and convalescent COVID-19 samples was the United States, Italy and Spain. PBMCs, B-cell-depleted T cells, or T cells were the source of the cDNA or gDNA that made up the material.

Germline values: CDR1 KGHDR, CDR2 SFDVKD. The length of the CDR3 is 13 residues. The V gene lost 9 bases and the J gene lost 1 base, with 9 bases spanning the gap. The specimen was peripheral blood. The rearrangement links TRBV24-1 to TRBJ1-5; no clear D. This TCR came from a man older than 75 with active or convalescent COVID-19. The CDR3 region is CATGSGSNQPQHF. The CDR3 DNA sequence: TGTGCCACCGGTTCCGGGAGCAATCAGCCCCAGCATTTT.